The 23 T cell receptor beta chains given below trace back to one sample, sequenced in a study of cytotoxic CD8 clonotypes in ibrutinib-treated CLL. TCRdb's copy holds only in-frame clones and misses some; the assay was immunoSEQ multiplex PCR. Of around 140,000 clones in the sample, about three quarters were seen once. The material sequenced was PBMCs, taken after 24 months of ibrutinib treatment. These receptor sequences come from a human donor with chronic lymphocytic leukemia.

As to this clone: With a much larger clone just one base away, this may be a read error. In DNA, the CDR3 is TGTGCCAGCAGCTTAGATCTGAACACTGAAGCTTTCTTT. Amino acid sequence: CASSLDLNTEAFF. This chain uses TRBV7-6 with TRBJ1-1; D is unresolved. The CDR3 extends over 13 amino acids. Germline V CDR1 and CDR2: SGHVS, FNYEAQ. V lost 1 base and J lost 0, with 3 bases in between.

This chain uses TRBV7-2 with TRBJ1-2; 7 bases map to TRBD1. Germline lookup yields CDR1 SGHTA and CDR2 FQGNSA. CDR3 length equals 14 residues. V was pared by 5 bases and J by 4 bases, with 7 bases of the junction left unmatched. CDR3 coding DNA: TGTGCCAGCAGCCCGGGGACAGCTACCTATGGCTACACCTTC. Encoded protein: CASSPGTATYGYTF.

Concerning this clone: This sample also contains other DNA sequences that code for the same CDR3. CDR3 amino acids: CASSLGGYSGNTIYF. CDR3 bases: TGCGCCAGCAGCTTGGGGGGATACTCTGGAAACACCATATATTTT. The chain employs TRBV5-1 and TRBJ1-3; D is ambiguous. The CDR3 loop spans 15 amino acids. The V end lost 0 bases, the J end lost 0 bases, and 7 bases lay between the germline ends. Germline assignment: CDR1 SGHRS and CDR2 YFSETQ.

The chain has TRBV19 and TRBJ2-7; possibly TRBD1 for D (7 bases). Trimming took 3 bases from V and 2 from J, leaving 11 bases between them. CDR3 size: 14 residues. Germline lookup yields CDR1 LNHDA and CDR2 SQIVND (reference sequence). For the CDR3, the DNA is TGTGCCAGTAGTATTGGCAGGGGGGCCTACGAGCAGTACTTC. It encodes CASSIGRGAYEQYF.

The rearrangement joins TRBV7-8 to TRBJ2-3; D ambiguous. Germline-derived CDR1 and CDR2 are SGHVS and FQNEAQ. This CDR3 is built from 14 residues. Between the trimmed V and J ends, which lost 3 bases and 2 bases, there was a span of 9 bases. CDR3 sequence: CASSFGTYTDTQYF. CDR3 coding DNA: TGTGCCAGCAGCTTCGGAACCTACACAGATACGCAGTATTTT.

The V and J genes are TRBV7-3 and TRBJ2-1, with D possibly being TRBD2 (6 bases). Germline assignment: CDR1 SGHTA and CDR2 FQGTGA. The germline V and J ends were trimmed by 2 bases and 6 bases, with 11 bases remaining between them. The CDR3 extends over 14 amino acids. The CDR3 coding sequence is TGTGCCAGCAGCTTACGGGGGTTTGTCAATGAGCAGTTCTTC. This codes for CASSLRGFVNEQFF.

V gene TRBV6-5 combines with J gene TRBJ2-1; the D gene is possibly TRBD2 (5 bases). The V gene lost 2 bases and the J gene lost 12 bases, with 14 bases spanning the gap. The CDR3 loop spans 13 amino acids. CDR1 MNHEY and CDR2 SVGAGI come from the germline V gene. The CDR3 region has the DNA TGTGCCAGCAGTTACGTGGCGTCGAGCGGGCAGTTCTTC. Its translation: CASSYVASSGQFF.

The chain recombines TRBV6-1 with TRBJ2-7; D might be TRBD2 (5 bases). The CDR3 contains 11 residues. From germline, CDR1 is MNHNS and CDR2 SASEGT. V was clipped by 11 bases and J by 5 bases, with 13 bases between them. The CDR3 region is CASPRENEQYF. DNA of the CDR3: TGTGCCTCCCCTCGGGAAAACGAGCAGTACTTC.

This chain connects TRBV7-2 to TRBJ1-2; the D is unclear. The CDR3 is 13 amino acids. CDR1 SGHTA and CDR2 FQGNSA come from the germline V gene. The V end lost 2 bases, the J end lost 6 bases, and 10 bases lay between the germline ends. The CDR3 spells CASSLYGEDGYTF. DNA of the CDR3: TGTGCCAGCAGCTTATATGGGGAAGATGGCTACACCTTC.

The V and J genes are TRBV5-1 and TRBJ1-5, with no clear D. Trimming shortened V by 4 bases and J by 2 bases, and 7 bases separated the two germline ends. This CDR3 is built from 13 residues. Germline CDR1 and CDR2: SGHRS and YFSETQ. CDR3 in amino acids: CASSTSGNQPQHF. The CDR3 nucleotides read TGCGCCAGCAGCACAAGTGGCAATCAGCCCCAGCATTTT.

This clone was seen just once. The rearrangement uses TRBV14 and TRBJ2-7, with a possible D match to TRBD1 (5 bases). The CDR3 contains 16 residues. Trimming cost V 3 bases and J 2 bases, with 17 bases left between them. In germline, CDR1 is SGHDN, CDR2 FVKESK. The CDR3 DNA is TGTGCCAGCAGCCACGTGGGGCAGACAATAGCCTACGAGCAGTACTTC. Residues: CASSHVGQTIAYEQYF.

The chain carries TRBV10-3 and TRBJ1-2; D remains unclear. V lost 2 bases and J lost 8, with 15 bases in between. The germline CDR1 and CDR2 sequences are ENHRY and SYGVKD. This CDR3 comprises 14 residues. For the CDR3, the DNA is TGTGCCATCAGTGAGCTTGGCAGCACTCTGGGCTACACCTTC. It encodes CAISELGSTLGYTF.

The chain carries TRBV7-2 and TRBJ2-1, with 10 bases aligning to TRBD1. Germline CDR1 and CDR2: SGHTA and FQGNSA. The CDR3 is 14 amino acids. Trimming took 8 bases from V and 7 from J; bases not matched to a gene: 8. Here the CDR3 DNA reads TGTGCCAGCTCCCGAGACAGGGGGCCGAATGAGCAGTTCTTC. Translation gives CASSRDRGPNEQFF.

V usage is TRBV7-8 and J usage is TRBJ2-5; no definite D call. The CDR3 is 16 residues long. Trimming pared 5 bases from V and 4 bases from J, leaving 20 bases between. Germline V gene lookup returns CDR1 SGHVS and CDR2 FQNEAQ. DNA of the CDR3: TGTGCCAGCAGCCCCAGGCGGACCGCCGTGGGAGAGACCCAGTACTTC. Translating gives CASSPRRTAVGETQYF.

The sample holds one count of this clone. V gene TRBV29-1 combines with J gene TRBJ1-2, with D hard to call. The CDR3 length is 10 residues. In germline, CDR1 is SQVTM, CDR2 ANQGSEA. Trimming left V 6 bases short and J 7 bases short, with 9 bases between. The CDR3 protein is CSVDPGGYTF. CDR3 in DNA: TGCAGCGTCGATCCCGGTGGCTACACCTTC.

The rearrangement uses TRBV5-1 and TRBJ2-3, with 9 nucleotides matching TRBD2. The CDR3 spans 16 residues. CDR1 SGHRS and CDR2 YFSETQ come from the germline V gene. V was pared by 4 bases and J by 1 base, with 7 bases of the junction left unmatched. In nucleotides, the CDR3 is TGCGCCAGCAGCCTTGCGACTAGCGGCCGCACAGATACGCAGTATTTT. It encodes CASSLATSGRTDTQYF.

V usage is TRBV5-1 and J usage is TRBJ1-1, with D perhaps TRBD1 (5 bases). CDR1 is SGHRS, CDR2 YFSETQ, per germline. V was cut by 3 bases and J by 1 base, with 7 bases left in between. There are 13 residues in the CDR3. The CDR3 protein is CASSYTGNTEAFF. The CDR3 DNA follows: TGCGCCAGCAGCTATACAGGGAACACTGAAGCTTTCTTT.

This clone was found many times. This chain uses TRBV7-2 with TRBJ1-4, with 7 positions matching TRBD1. J gave up 10 bases and V 5 bases, and 13 bases lay outside the gene matches. CDR1 and CDR2 from the germline V gene are SGHTA and FQGNSA. The CDR3 contains 15 residues. In nucleotides, the CDR3 is TGTGCCAGCAGCCCCCAGGGGGGGGTTTATGGAAAACTGTTTTTT. Translated: CASSPQGGVYGKLFF.

V and J are TRBV7-3 and TRBJ2-7; TRBD2 aligns across 7 bases. J was trimmed by 2 bases and V by 6 bases; bases with no gene match: 7. This CDR3 has 14 residues. Germline V gene sequence: CDR1 SGHTA, CDR2 FQGTGA. DNA for the CDR3: TGTGCCAGCAGACTGATGGCGGGAGCCTACGAGCAGTACTTC. This encodes CASRLMAGAYEQYF. The entire variable domain, with the rest obtained from reference TRBV7-3 and TRBJ2-7, is as follows: GAGVSQTPSNKVTEKGKYVELRCDPISGHTALYWYRQSLGQGPEFLIYFQGTGAADDSGLPNDRFFAVRPEGSVSTLKIQRTERGDSAVYLCASRLMAGAYEQYFGPGTRLTVT.

This clone occurred many times. V usage is TRBV30 and J usage is TRBJ1-2; TRBD1 aligns across 9 bases. This CDR3 region has 15 residues. The V gene's germline CDR1 is GTSNPN and CDR2 SVGIG (reference sequence). Trimming took 3 bases from V and 7 from J; bases not matched to a gene: 12. Here the CDR3 reads CAWRRDRALSGGYTF. CDR3 nucleotide sequence: TGTGCCTGGAGACGGGACAGGGCCTTATCTGGTGGCTACACCTTC.

The rearrangement joins TRBV7-2 to TRBJ2-7, with TRBD1 as a possible D gene (5 bases). The CDR3 is 13 amino acids. Germline lookup yields CDR1 SGHTA and CDR2 FQGNSA. The V and J ends lost 5 bases and 12 bases respectively, with 20 bases between them. The CDR3 DNA follows: TGTGCCAGCAGCATACAGGTCTCGGTTCCCCCGTACTTC. Translating it yields CASSIQVSVPPYF.

V and J are TRBV7-2 and TRBJ1-4, with unresolved D. V shed 2 bases and J shed 2 bases, with 6 bases lying between them. The CDR3 is made up of 14 amino acids. The V gene's germline CDR1 is SGHTA and CDR2 FQGNSA. DNA of the CDR3: TGTGCCAGCAGCTTAATGGGGACTAATGAAAAACTGTTTTTT. Its protein is CASSLMGTNEKLFF.

The chain links TRBV11-1 to TRBJ2-7; tentatively, D is TRBD1 (6 bases). The V gene lost 4 bases and the J gene lost 2 bases, with 9 bases spanning the gap. CDR3 length: 13 amino acids. CDR1 and CDR2 from the germline V gene are SGHAT and FQDESV (reference sequence). The CDR3 sequence is CASSSRGAYEQYF. The CDR3 nucleotides are TGTGCCAGCAGCTCCAGGGGCGCCTACGAGCAGTACTTC.